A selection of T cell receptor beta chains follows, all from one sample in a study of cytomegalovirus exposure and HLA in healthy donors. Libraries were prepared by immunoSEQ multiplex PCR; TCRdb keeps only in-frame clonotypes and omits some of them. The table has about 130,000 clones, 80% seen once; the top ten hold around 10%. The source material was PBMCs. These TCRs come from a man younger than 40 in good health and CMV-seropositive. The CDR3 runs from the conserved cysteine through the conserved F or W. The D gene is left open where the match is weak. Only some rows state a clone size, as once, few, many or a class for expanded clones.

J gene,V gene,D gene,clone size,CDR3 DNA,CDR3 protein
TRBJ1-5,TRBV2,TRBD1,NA,TGTGCCAGCACTTGGACAGGAGATAGCAATCAGCCCCAGCATTTT,CASTWTGDSNQPQHF
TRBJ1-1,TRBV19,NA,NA,TGTGCCAGTAGTACCATGACAGTGAACACTGAAGCTTTCTTT,CASSTMTVNTEAFF
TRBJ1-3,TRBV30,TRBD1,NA,TGTGCCTGGAGTCCTGACAGGGGGTATGGAAACACCATATATTTT,CAWSPDRGYGNTIYF
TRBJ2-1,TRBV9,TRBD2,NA,TGTGCCAGCAGCGTAAGCAGGGAGGGAGACTCCTACAATGAGCAGTTCTTC,CASSVSREGDSYNEQFF
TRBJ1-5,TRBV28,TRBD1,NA,TGTGCCAGCAGTTTATCCTTACAGGGGGGGAGAGGACTTAGCAACCAGCCCCAGCATTTT,CASSLSLQGGRGLSNQPQHF
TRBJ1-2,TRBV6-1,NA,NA,TGTGCCAGCAGTCCGCCGGGGTTCAACTATGGCTACACCTTC,CASSPPGFNYGYTF
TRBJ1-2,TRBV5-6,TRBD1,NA,TGTGCCAGCAGCGATAGGACAGGGAACTATGGCTACACCTTC,CASSDRTGNYGYTF
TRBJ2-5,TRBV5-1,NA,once,TGCGCCAGCAGCTTGGCACGGGTGTGGGAGACCCAGTACTTC,CASSLARVWETQYF
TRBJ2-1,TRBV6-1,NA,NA,TGTGCCAGCAGTGAACCCGCCGGGGGGCGGGGGAACTACAATGAGCAGTTCTTC,CASSEPAGGRGNYNEQFF
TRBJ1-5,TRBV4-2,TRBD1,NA,TGTGCCAGCAGCCTCACCGGGACAGGGAATCAGCCCCAGCATTTT,CASSLTGTGNQPQHF
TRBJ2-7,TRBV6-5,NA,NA,TGTGCCAGCAGATACGGAATCGGAGGGCGCGAGCAGTACTTC,CASRYGIGGREQYF
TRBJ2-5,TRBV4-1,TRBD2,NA,TGCGCCAGCAGCCGAGAAGGGTCGCGGGGGGAACCTCAAGAGACCCAGTACTTC,CASSREGSRGEPQETQYF
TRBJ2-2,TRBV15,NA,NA,TGTGCCACTAGGGGTCGGGGGGAGCTGTTTTTT,CATRGRGELFF
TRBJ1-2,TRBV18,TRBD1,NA,TGTGCCAGCTCACCTTCGGACAGGGCCCCCTATGGCTACACCTTC,CASSPSDRAPYGYTF
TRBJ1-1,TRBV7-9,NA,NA,TGTGCCAGCAGCTTAGATAGAGAGAATCCTAACACTGAAGCTTTCTTT,CASSLDRENPNTEAFF
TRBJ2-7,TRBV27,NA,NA,TGTGCCAGCAGTTTACCCCCCCCCAGCTACGAGCAGTACTTC,CASSLPPPSYEQYF
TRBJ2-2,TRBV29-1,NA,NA,TGCAGCGTTGAAACAGGGATGGGGACCGGGGAGCTGTTTTTT,CSVETGMGTGELFF
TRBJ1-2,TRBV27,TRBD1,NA,TGTGCCAGCAGTTTTAACGACAGGGGTCACTATGGCTACACCTTC,CASSFNDRGHYGYTF
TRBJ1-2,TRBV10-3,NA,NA,TGTGCCGCTAGGACAGAGAACTATGGCTACACCTTC,CAARTENYGYTF
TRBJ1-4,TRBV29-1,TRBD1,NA,TGCAGCGCTAGGGACAGCCGTTCAACTAATGAAAAACTGTTTTTT,CSARDSRSTNEKLFF
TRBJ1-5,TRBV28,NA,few,TGTGCCAGCACCCTAACGGGTTTTCAGCCCCAGCATTTT,CASTLTGFQPQHF
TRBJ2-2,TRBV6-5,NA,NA,TGTGCCAGCAGTTACCGGGTGAGCGGGGAGCTGTTTTTT,CASSYRVSGELFF
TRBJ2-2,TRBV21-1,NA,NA,TGTGCCAGCGGACAGGGACGGGACACCGGGGAGCTGTTTTTT,CASGQGRDTGELFF
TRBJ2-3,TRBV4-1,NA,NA,TGCGCCAGCAGCCAGTCTAGTCGCACAGATACGCAGTATTTT,CASSQSSRTDTQYF
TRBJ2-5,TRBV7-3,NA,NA,TGTGCCAGCAGCCACCCCGGACAGCAGGAGACCCAGTACTTC,CASSHPGQQETQYF
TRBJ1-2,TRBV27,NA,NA,TGTGCCAGCAGTTTGCGGGGCGACTATGGCTACACCTTC,CASSLRGDYGYTF
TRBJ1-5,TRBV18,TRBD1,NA,TGTGCCAGCTCACTTGGACAGGGTCAAAATCAGCCCCAGCATTTT,CASSLGQGQNQPQHF
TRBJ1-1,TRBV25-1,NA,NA,TGTGCAAGCCGGGGGGCTGAAGCTTTCTTT,CASRGAEAFF
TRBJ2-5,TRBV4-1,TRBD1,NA,TGCGCCAGCAGCCGCTTCACAGGGGAGCAGGAGACCCAGTACTTC,CASSRFTGEQETQYF
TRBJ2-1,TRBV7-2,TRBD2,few,TGTGCCAGCAGCATAACTAGCGGGGGGGCTTATGAGCAGTTCTTC,CASSITSGGAYEQFF
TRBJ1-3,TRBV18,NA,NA,TGTGCCAGCTCACCAGGGGCAACCTCTGGAAACACCATATATTTT,CASSPGATSGNTIYF
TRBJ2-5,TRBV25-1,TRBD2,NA,TGTGCCAGCAAGAGTAGCGGGGGGGTGATAGAAGAGACCCAGTACTTC,CASKSSGGVIEETQYF
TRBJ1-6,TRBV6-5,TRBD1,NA,TGTGCCAGCAGGGCCGGGACAGGGGCTTCACCCCTCCACTTT,CASRAGTGASPLHF
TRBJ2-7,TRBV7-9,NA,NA,TGTGCCAGCAGCTTGCGGGGCTCGGAAGAGCAGTACTTC,CASSLRGSEEQYF
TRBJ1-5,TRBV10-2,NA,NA,TGCGCCAGCAGTGAGCGGAGGGATAGCAATCAGCCCCAGCATTTT,CASSERRDSNQPQHF
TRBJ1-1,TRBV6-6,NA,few,TGTGCCAGCAGTTCTAGCATTGAAGCTTTCTTT,CASSSSIEAFF
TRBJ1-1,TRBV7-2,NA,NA,TGTGCCAGCAGCCGCGGGACCTCCACTGAAGCTTTCTTT,CASSRGTSTEAFF
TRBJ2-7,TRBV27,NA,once,TGTGCCAGCAGCCCTGAGGGCTACGAGCAGTACTTC,CASSPEGYEQYF
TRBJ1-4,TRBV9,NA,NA,TGTGCCAGCAGCGCCCGGGGGGCCCCCGCCAATGAAAAACTGTTTTTT,CASSARGAPANEKLFF
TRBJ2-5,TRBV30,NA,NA,TGTGCCTGGAAGGGGGGGGCTTTAACTAAGACCCAGTACTTC,CAWKGGALTKTQYF
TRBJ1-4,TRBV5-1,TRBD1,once,TGCGCCAGCAGCCGGGACAGGGACGAAAAACTGTTTTTT,CASSRDRDEKLFF
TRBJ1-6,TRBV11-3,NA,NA,TGTGCCAGCAGCCTGGGAGGACGTAATAATTCACCCCTCCACTTT,CASSLGGRNNSPLHF
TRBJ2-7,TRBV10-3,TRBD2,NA,TGTGCCACCGGGCTTGCGGGGGGGCCCCACGAGCAGTACTTC,CATGLAGGPHEQYF
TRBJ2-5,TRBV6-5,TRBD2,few,TGTGCCAGCAGTACGGAGGGACTAGCGGGAGAGACCCAGTACTTC,CASSTEGLAGETQYF
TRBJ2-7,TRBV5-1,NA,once,TGCGCCAGCAGCTTGAACCGAGCCTACGAGCAGTACTTC,CASSLNRAYEQYF
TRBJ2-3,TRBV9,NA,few,TGTGCCAGCAGCGTAGACCAGGGCAGCACAGATACGCAGTATTTT,CASSVDQGSTDTQYF
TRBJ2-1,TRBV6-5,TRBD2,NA,TGTGCCAGCACGGCCCTAGCGGGGTCAAGATTCTTC,CASTALAGSRFF
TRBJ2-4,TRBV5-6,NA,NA,TGTGCCAGCAGCTTGGCTGGGGCAGCTCTAAACATTCAGTACTTC,CASSLAGAALNIQYF
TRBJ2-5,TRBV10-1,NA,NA,TGCGCCAGCAGTCCCCGGGACTGGCAAGAGACCCAGTACTTC,CASSPRDWQETQYF
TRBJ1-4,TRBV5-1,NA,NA,TGCGCCAGCAGCTTGGGGACAATTAATGAAAAACTGTTTTTT,CASSLGTINEKLFF
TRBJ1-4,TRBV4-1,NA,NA,TGCGCCAGCACGCACAGGCCGGGTGTGAGTGAAAAACTGTTTTTT,CASTHRPGVSEKLFF
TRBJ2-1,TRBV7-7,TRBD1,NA,TGTGCCAGCAGCTCTTTGGGACAGGGCCAGTCGGAGCAGTTCTTC,CASSSLGQGQSEQFF
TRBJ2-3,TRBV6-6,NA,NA,TGTGCCACCCTGAGCGGGGATACGCAGTATTTT,CATLSGDTQYF
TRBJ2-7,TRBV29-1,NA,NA,TGCAGCGTTGGGGGGCAGGGCTCCTACGAGCAGTACTTC,CSVGGQGSYEQYF
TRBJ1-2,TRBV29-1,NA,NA,TGCAGCGTTGAAGATTCAGGGGAGATCTATGGCTACACCTTC,CSVEDSGEIYGYTF
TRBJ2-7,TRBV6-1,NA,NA,TGTGCCAGCAGTGACCCCTTTGTATCACTCTCCTACGAGCAGTACTTC,CASSDPFVSLSYEQYF